These 12 T cell receptor beta chains share one sample of origin, sequenced in a study of cytomegalovirus exposure and HLA in healthy donors. Primers: 60 Vbeta forward and 13 Jbeta reverse. Measured with immunoSEQ multiplex PCR; TCRdb has only the in-frame clones, and not every one. The sample lists about 160,000 clones, around 74% occurring once. The source material was PBMCs. The receptors come from a female donor in good health and CMV-seronegative.

This chain uses TRBV9 with TRBJ2-1; 10 bases line up with TRBD1. J gave up 1 base and V 4 bases, and 5 bases lay outside the gene matches. In germline, CDR1 is SGDLS, CDR2 YYNGEE. The CDR3 sequence is 16 residues long. The CDR3 protein is CASSPRTGGSYNEQFF. DNA for the CDR3: TGTGCCAGCAGCCCCCGGACAGGGGGATCCTACAATGAGCAGTTCTTC. The full variable domain, in which reference TRBV9 and TRBJ2-1 provide the parts outside the CDR3, is DSGVTQTPKHLITATGQRVTLRCSPRSGDLSVYWYQQSLDQGLQFLIQYYNGEERAKGNILERFSAQQFPDLHSELNLSSLELGDSALYFCASSPRTGGSYNEQFFGPGTRLTVL.

This clone turned up a few times. V is TRBV21-1 and J is TRBJ2-7; the D call in the table, TRBD1, was not verified against the DNA. TRBV21-1 is a known pseudogene. This CDR3 has 13 amino acids. Written as DNA, the CDR3 is TGTGCCACTTCGAGGACACCGACCTACGAGCAGTACTTC. Translating gives CATSRTPTYEQYF.

The rearrangement uses TRBV5-4 and TRBJ2-1, with 11 nucleotides matching TRBD2. V dropped 2 bases and J dropped 2; count of bases not matched to a gene: 0. CDR1 is SGHNT, CDR2 YYREEE, per germline (reference sequence). The CDR3 has 15 amino acids. The CDR3 protein is CASSFSGGAYNEQFF. CDR3 DNA: TGTGCCAGCAGCTTTAGCGGGGGGGCCTACAATGAGCAGTTCTTC. The full variable domain, its missing parts supplied by reference TRBV5-4 and TRBJ2-1, is ETGVTQSPTHLIKTRGQQVTLRCSSQSGHNTVSWYQQALGQGPQFIFQYYREEENGRGNFPPRFSGLQFPNYSSELNVNALELDDSALYLCASSFSGGAYNEQFFGPGTRLTVL.

The chain links TRBV7-9 to TRBJ2-7, with TRBD1 identical over 7 bases. Germline assignment: CDR1 SEHNR and CDR2 FQNEAQ (reference sequence). V trimming: 5 bases; J trimming: 3 bases; junction bases outside the gene matches: 10. This CDR3 is built from 15 residues. CDR3 amino acids: CASSRSSDRFYEQYF. CDR3 coding DNA: TGTGCCAGCAGCCGCTCCTCGGACAGGTTCTACGAGCAGTACTTC. Full variable domain (outside the CDR3, taken from reference TRBV7-9 and TRBJ2-7): DTGVSQNPRHKITKRGQNVTFRCDPISEHNRLYWYRQTLGQGPEFLTYFQNEAQLEKSRLLSDRFSAERPKGSFSTLEIQRTEQGDSAMYLCASSRSSDRFYEQYFGPGTRLTVT.

The chain uses TRBV6-4 and TRBJ1-3; the match to TRBD1 covers 9 bases. The germline CDR1 and CDR2 sequences are MRHNA and SNTAGT. The CDR3 consists of 15 residues. After removal of 4 bases from V and 4 bases from J, the junction contained 5 bases not matched to a gene. CDR3 sequence: CASSATGGSGNTIYF. Written as DNA, the CDR3 is TGTGCCAGCAGTGCGACAGGGGGATCAGGAAACACCATATATTTT.

A single count supports this clone. The chain carries TRBV5-1 and TRBJ2-7; possible D gene TRBD2, 5 bases. The CDR3 sequence is 13 residues long. Germline-derived CDR1 and CDR2 are SGHRS and YFSETQ. Trimming removed 0 bases at V and 4 bases at J, with 8 bases between. CDR3 amino acids: CASSLDRGYEQYF. The DNA for the CDR3 is TGCGCCAGCAGCTTGGATCGAGGGTACGAGCAGTACTTC.

The chain joins TRBV11-2 to TRBJ2-3; perhaps TRBD2 as D (5 bases). Germline-derived CDR1 and CDR2 are SGHAT and FQNNGV. This CDR3 is 18 amino acids long. Trimming took off 5 bases at V and 2 bases at J, with 23 bases between the two ends. The DNA of the CDR3 is TGTGCCAGCAGCCCCATTGGGCTAGCAGACACTTTCACAGATACGCAGTATTTT. It encodes CASSPIGLADTFTDTQYF.

This clone was seen only once. This chain links TRBV9 with TRBJ1-1, with a possible D match to TRBD1 (5 bases). Trimming took 2 bases from V and 5 from J, leaving 13 bases between them. The length of the CDR3 is 14 residues. Germline V gives CDR1 SGDLS, CDR2 YYNGEE. This CDR3 reads CASSVSPGRTEAFF. For the CDR3, the DNA is TGTGCCAGCAGCGTTTCTCCAGGGCGAACTGAAGCTTTCTTT.

V and J are TRBV7-2 and TRBJ2-3, with D perhaps matching TRBD1 (6 bases). CDR1 and CDR2 from the germline V gene are SGHTA and FQGNSA. The CDR3 totals 14 residues. Between the trimmed V and J ends, which lost 1 base and 1 base, there was a span of 6 bases. The CDR3 nucleotides are TGTGCCAGCAGCTTAGGACAGGGCACAGATACGCAGTATTTT. Its translation is CASSLGQGTDTQYF.

The chain employs TRBV2 and TRBJ1-1; TRBD1 is a possible D gene (5 bases). Per germline, CDR1 SNHLY and CDR2 FYNNEI. The CDR3 covers 11 residues. V shed 9 bases and J shed 4 bases, with 9 bases lying between them. The CDR3 DNA reads TGTGCCAGTATGGGGGGCACTGAAGCTTTCTTT. It encodes CASMGGTEAFF. The full variable domain, rest sourced from reference TRBV2 and TRBJ1-1, is EPEVTQTPSHQVTQMGQEVILRCVPISNHLYFYWYRQILGQKVEFLVSFYNNEISEKSEIFDDQFSVERPDGSNFTLKIRSTKLEDSAMYFCASMGGTEAFFGQGTRLTVV.

This chain connects TRBV15 to TRBJ1-1; the match to TRBD1 covers 7 bases. From germline, CDR1 is LNHNV and CDR2 YYDKDF (reference sequence). With 0 bases clipped from V and 1 base from J, the junction kept 5 bases outside the gene matches. The CDR3 is 16 residues long. The CDR3 here is CATSRDRGTANTEAFF. CDR3 in DNA: TGTGCCACCAGCAGAGATCGAGGGACAGCGAACACTGAAGCTTTCTTT.

This clone occurred once. The chain has TRBV29-1 and TRBJ1-1; TRBD1 agrees at 9 bases. The CDR3 loop spans 15 amino acids. Germline-derived CDR1 and CDR2 are SQVTM and ANQGSEA. The J segment lost 1 base and the V segment lost 6 bases, leaving 9 bases of the junction unmatched. The CDR3 spells CSVAPTGGGNTEAFF. Here the CDR3 DNA reads TGCAGCGTCGCGCCCACAGGGGGCGGGAACACTGAAGCTTTCTTT. The full variable domain, in which reference TRBV29-1 and TRBJ1-1 provide the parts outside the CDR3, is SAVISQKPSRDICQRGTSLTIQCQVDSQVTMMFWYRQQPGQSLTLIATANQGSEATYESGFVIDKFPISRPNLTFSTLTVSNMSPEDSSIYLCSVAPTGGGNTEAFFGQGTRLTVV.